Reported below is one TCR beta chain. What it binds is not known. This entry belongs to a study of blood T cells in healthy people across ages. The overall study: There was about one barcoded beta molecule captured by template switching per two T cells. General study findings and limits: Getting older went along with TCR beta diversity per million T cells dropping roughly linearly.

Next came a second PCR, run for about 6 to 11 cycles, which used a sample-barcoded 5' primer along with a J-beta primer mix. TCRdb re-derived calls from the 5' RACE reads in MiXCR, one entry per CDR3 protein. Of roughly 650,000 distinct CDR3 sequences listed, around 32% are singletons. The V gene lost 6 bases and the J gene lost 9 bases, with 21 bases spanning the gap. The CDR3 has 15 amino acids. The germline V gene has CDR1 MNHEY and CDR2 SVGEGT. This receptor was identified in a woman aged 80 or over in good health. The rearrangement joins TRBV6-2 or TRBV6-3 to TRBJ1-5; D is perhaps TRBD1 (5 bases). Sequenced: blood. As DNA, the CDR3 is TGTGCCAGCAGCTACGCGACAGCGCTTTCGTGGCCCCAGCATTTT. Protein: CASSYATALSWPQHF.